This T cell receptor beta chain was recovered during a study of CD8+CD57+ T cells in acquired aplastic anemia. The wider study: DNA from sorted CD4+ and CD8+ cells averaged roughly 3.2 ug.

The study, taken as a whole, reports: A set of more than 25 CD8+ CDR3 sequences was shared between patients and controls, and these sequences appeared highly expressed in patients.

Trimming shortened V by 6 bases and J by 2 bases, and 8 bases separated the two germline ends. The CDR3 loop spans 14 amino acids. CDR1 and CDR2 from the germline V gene are LNHDA and SQIVND (reference sequence). Both TCR beta VDJ combination and CDR3 sequence profiling were carried out. Genomic DNA was the template for this profiling. TCRdb redid the calling of the reads with MiXCR, one entry per CDR3 protein. The sample has 450,000 to 600,000 distinct CDR3 sequences; about a third are singletons. This clonotype appeared many times. Its cognate antigen is unknown. Individuals selected for sequencing had exhibited CD8+CD57+ cell expansion on flow cytometry. Severe acquired aplastic anemia was diagnosed in all patients. When blood sampling took place, the patients had received no therapy.

The chain couples TRBV19 to TRBJ1-6; D not resolved. Sequencing input: sorted CD4+, CD8+, or CD8+CD57+ T cells (not recorded which) from PBMCs. The clonotype comes from a human donor with aplastic anemia. The CDR3 sequence: CASSPQAYNSPLHF. In DNA, the CDR3 is TGTGCCAGTAGCCCTCAAGCCTATAATTCACCCCTCCACTTT.